This T cell receptor (beta chain) was captured by sequencing in a study of ipilimumab plus nivolumab after autologous stem cell transplantation. Ipilimumab, 1 mg/kg, started 14 to 28 days after autologous transplant. Sequencing was performed with immunoSEQ multiplex PCR; in TCRdb, only in-frame clones are kept and a portion is missing. The sample includes about 18,000 clones, 80% seen only once; the top ten take roughly a tenth. This CDR3 comprises 13 residues. Per germline, CDR1 MNHGY and CDR2 SVAAGI. Between the trimmed V and J ends, which lost 3 bases and 10 bases, there was a span of 12 bases. The chain links TRBV6-9 to TRBJ2-2; no definite D call. The clonotype originates from a male donor with diffuse large B-cell lymphoma. The sequences come from PBMCs, collected in a trial of ipilimumab plus nivolumab as post-transplant consolidation. Here the CDR3 reads CASSYIALAELFF. The DNA for the CDR3 is TGTGCCAGCAGTTACATCGCCCTGGCGGAGCTGTTTTTT.